This T cell receptor beta chain comes out of a study of blood T cell repertoires in COVID-19. Study-level information: Samples taken during acute and convalescent COVID-19 were collected in the United States, Italy and Spain. PBMCs, B-cell-depleted T cells, or T cells were the source of the cDNA or gDNA that made up the material.

Deletions cut 5 bases from V and 8 bases from J, with 12 bases between. CDR1 MNHEY and CDR2 SVGAGI come from the germline V gene. The CDR3 is made up of 12 amino acids. The authors' processing: Amplifying reference gene primers gave estimates of nucleated cell counts. Produced via immunoSEQ multiplex PCR; TCRdb's table is partial and in-frame only. The D gene and trimming were derived from the DNA, and the V and J assignments and clone size from that table. The sample shows roughly 40,000 clones, around 82% of them seen only once. Input material: peripheral blood. The rearrangement uses TRBV6-5 and TRBJ1-2, with a tentative D call TRBD1 (5 bases). The clonotype originates from an elderly woman with acute or convalescent COVID-19. The CDR3 spells CASSPQTVGYTF. The CDR3 DNA follows: TGTGCCAGCAGTCCCCAGACAGTGGGCTACACCTTC.